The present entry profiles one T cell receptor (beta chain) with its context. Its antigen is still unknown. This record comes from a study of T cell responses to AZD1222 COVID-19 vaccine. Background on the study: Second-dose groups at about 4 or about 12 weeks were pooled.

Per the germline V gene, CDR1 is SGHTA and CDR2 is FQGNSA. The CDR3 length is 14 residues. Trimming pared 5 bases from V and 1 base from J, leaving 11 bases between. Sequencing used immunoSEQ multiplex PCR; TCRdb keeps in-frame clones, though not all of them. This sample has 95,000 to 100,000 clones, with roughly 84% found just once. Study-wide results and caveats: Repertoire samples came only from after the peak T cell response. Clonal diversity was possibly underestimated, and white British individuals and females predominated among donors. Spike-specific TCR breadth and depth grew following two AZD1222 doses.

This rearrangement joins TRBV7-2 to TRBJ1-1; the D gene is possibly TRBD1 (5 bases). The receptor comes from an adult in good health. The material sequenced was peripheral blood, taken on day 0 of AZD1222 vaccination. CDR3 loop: CASSTAGPNTEAFF. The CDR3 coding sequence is TGTGCCAGCAGCACCGCAGGGCCGAACACTGAAGCTTTCTTT.